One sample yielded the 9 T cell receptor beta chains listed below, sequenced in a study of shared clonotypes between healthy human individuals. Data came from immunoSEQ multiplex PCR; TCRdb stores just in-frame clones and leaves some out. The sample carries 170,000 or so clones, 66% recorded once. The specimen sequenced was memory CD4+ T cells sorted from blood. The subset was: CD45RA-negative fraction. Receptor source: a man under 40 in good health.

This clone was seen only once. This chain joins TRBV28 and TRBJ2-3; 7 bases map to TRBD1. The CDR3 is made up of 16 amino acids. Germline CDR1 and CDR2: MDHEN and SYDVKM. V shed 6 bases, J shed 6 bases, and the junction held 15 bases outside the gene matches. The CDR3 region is CASSSTGATVEDTQYF. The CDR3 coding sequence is TGTGCCAGCAGCAGCACAGGGGCCACGGTAGAGGATACGCAGTATTTT. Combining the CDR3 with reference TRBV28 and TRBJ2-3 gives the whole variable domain DVKVTQSSRYLVKRTGEKVFLECVQDMDHENMFWYRQDPGLGLRLIYFSYDVKMKEKGDIPEGYSVSREKKERFSLILESASTNQTSMYLCASSSTGATVEDTQYFGPGTRLTVL.

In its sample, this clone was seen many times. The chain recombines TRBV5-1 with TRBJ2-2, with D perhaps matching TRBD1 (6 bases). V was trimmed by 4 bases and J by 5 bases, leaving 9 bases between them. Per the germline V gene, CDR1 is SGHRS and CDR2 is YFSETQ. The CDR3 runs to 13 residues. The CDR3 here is CASSRRGTGELFF. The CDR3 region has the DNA TGCGCCAGCAGCAGAAGGGGGACCGGGGAGCTGTTTTTT.

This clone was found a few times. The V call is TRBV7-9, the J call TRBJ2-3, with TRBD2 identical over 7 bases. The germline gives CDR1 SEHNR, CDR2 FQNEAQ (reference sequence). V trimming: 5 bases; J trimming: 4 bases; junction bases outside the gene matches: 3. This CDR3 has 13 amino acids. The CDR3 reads CASSGSGADTQYF. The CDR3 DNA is TGTGCCAGCAGCGGGAGCGGGGCAGATACGCAGTATTTT.

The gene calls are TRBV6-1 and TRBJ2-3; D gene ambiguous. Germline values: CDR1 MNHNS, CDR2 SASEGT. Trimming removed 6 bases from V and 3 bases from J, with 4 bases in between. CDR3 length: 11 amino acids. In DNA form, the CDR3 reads TGTGCCAGCAGACTAACAGATACGCAGTATTTT. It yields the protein CASRLTDTQYF.

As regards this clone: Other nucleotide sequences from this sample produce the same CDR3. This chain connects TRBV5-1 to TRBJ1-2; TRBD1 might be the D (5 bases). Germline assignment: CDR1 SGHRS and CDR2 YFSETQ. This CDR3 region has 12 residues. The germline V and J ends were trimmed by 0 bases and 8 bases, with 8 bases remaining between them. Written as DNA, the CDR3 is TGCGCCAGCAGCTTGGGGCAGGGCGGCTACACCTTC. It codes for CASSLGQGGYTF.

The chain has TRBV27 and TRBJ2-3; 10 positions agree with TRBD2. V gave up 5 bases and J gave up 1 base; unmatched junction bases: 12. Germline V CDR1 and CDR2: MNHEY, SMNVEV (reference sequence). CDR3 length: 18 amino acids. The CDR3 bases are TGTGCCAGCAGTCCCCGGACTAGCGGCCCGAGGGGCACAGATACGCAGTATTTT. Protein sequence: CASSPRTSGPRGTDTQYF.

CDR3 residues: CASSFPARRNYGYTF. The CDR3 DNA is TGTGCCAGCAGCTTTCCCGCACGGAGAAACTATGGCTACACCTTC. The chain couples TRBV7-9 to TRBJ1-2, with no clear D. V dropped 3 bases and J dropped 2 bases, with 13 bases sitting between them. Germline V gives CDR1 SEHNR, CDR2 FQNEAQ (reference sequence). The CDR3 covers 15 residues.

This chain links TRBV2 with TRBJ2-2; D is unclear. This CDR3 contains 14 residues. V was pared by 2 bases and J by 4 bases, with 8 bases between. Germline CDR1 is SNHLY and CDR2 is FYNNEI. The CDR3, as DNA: TGTGCCAGCAGTGAACGGACCGCCACCGGGGAGCTGTTTTTT. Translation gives CASSERTATGELFF.

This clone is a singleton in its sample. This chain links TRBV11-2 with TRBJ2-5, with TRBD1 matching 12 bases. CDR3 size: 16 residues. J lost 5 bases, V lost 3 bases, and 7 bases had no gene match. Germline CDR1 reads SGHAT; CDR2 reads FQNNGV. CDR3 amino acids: CASSLQGQGAGETQYF. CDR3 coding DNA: TGTGCCAGCAGCTTGCAGGGACAGGGGGCGGGGGAGACCCAGTACTTC. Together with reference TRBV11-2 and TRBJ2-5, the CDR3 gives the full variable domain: EAGVAQSPRYKIIEKRQSVAFWCNPISGHATLYWYQQILGQGPKLLIQFQNNGVVDDSQLPKDRFSAERLKGVDSTLKIQPAKLEDSAVYLCASSLQGQGAGETQYFGPGTRLLVL.